This T cell receptor beta chain is from a study of blood T cell repertoires in COVID-19. Some clones are missing from TCRdb's copy, which holds only in-frame ones; the method was immunoSEQ multiplex PCR. Altogether around 310,000 clones are present, 80% to 95% being singletons, with the ten largest covering roughly 7.3%. The ends lost 7 bases at V and 7 bases at J; junction bases unmatched: 7. Germline CDR1 and CDR2: MDHEN and SYDVKM. The CDR3 runs to 14 residues. In this sample, this clone turned up once. The sequenced material came from peripheral blood. V usage is TRBV28 and J usage is TRBJ2-7; TRBD2 matches 13 bases. The source of this sequence is a woman in her twenties or thirties with COVID-19, enrolled during active disease. CDR3 amino acids: CASTTSGRGWEQYF. The CDR3 DNA follows: TGTGCCAGCACCACTAGCGGGAGGGGTTGGGAGCAGTACTTC.